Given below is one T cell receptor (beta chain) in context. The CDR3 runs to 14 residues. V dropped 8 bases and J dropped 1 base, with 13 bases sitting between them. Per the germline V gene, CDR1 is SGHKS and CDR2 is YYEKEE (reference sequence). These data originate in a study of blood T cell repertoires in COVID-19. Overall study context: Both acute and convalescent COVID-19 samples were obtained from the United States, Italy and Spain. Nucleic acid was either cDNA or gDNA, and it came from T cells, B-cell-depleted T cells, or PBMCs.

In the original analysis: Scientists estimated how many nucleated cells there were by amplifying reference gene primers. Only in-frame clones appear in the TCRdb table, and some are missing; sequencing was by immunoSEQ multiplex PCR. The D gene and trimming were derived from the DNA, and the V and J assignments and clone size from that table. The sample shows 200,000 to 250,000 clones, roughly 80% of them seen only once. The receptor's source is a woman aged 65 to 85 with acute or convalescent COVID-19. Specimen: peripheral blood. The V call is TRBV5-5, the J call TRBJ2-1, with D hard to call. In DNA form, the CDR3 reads TGTGCCAGTATTGACTTACCTTCCTACAATGAGCAGTTCTTC. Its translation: CASIDLPSYNEQFF.